The present T cell receptor (beta chain) was sequenced within a study of blood T cell repertoires in COVID-19. Study-wide background: The analysed material was cDNA or gDNA that came from T cells, B-cell-depleted T cells, or PBMCs.

TCRdb keeps only in-frame clones here, not all; method: immunoSEQ multiplex PCR. Found here are under 450,000 clones, 86% of them singletons; the top ten hold 7.1%. The Seattle site enrolled patients during active infection and followed them longitudinally. This clone was seen once. The clonotype comes from a woman in her sixties or seventies with COVID-19, enrolled during active disease. Source material: peripheral blood.

The CDR3 DNA follows: TGCGCCAGCAGCCAAGAAGCTAGCGGGGGGGCCTACGAGCAGTACTTC. Protein sequence: CASSQEASGGAYEQYF. V is TRBV4-3 and J is TRBJ2-7, with 12 nucleotides matching TRBD2. The CDR3 is 16 amino acids. The ends lost 0 bases at V and 2 bases at J; junction bases unmatched: 2. From germline, CDR1 is LGHNA and CDR2 YSLEER.